This T cell receptor beta chain was sequenced in a study of early T cells in non-severe SARS-CoV-2 infection. Notes on the study in general: Matching results from VDJdb favored anti-spike CD8 responses, leaving private and CD4 specificities undetected.

Attachment of unique molecular identifiers was made to individual cDNA molecules. TCRdb redid the calling of the 5' RACE reads with MiXCR, one entry per CDR3 protein. Of 50,000 to 60,000 distinct CDR3 sequences listed, 5.5% to 8.5% are singletons. CDR1 SGHAT and CDR2 FQNNGV come from the germline V gene. The CDR3 is 11 amino acids. With 5 bases removed from V and 9 bases from J, the gap between germline ends came to 11 bases. Details on this clonotype: Its antigen is as yet unknown.

The chain couples TRBV11-2 to TRBJ2-7; unclear D gene. The input for sequencing was whole blood, taken at baseline. The source of this sequence is an adult who was a healthcare worker with PCR-confirmed SARS-CoV-2 infection or an uninfected control (not recorded which). The CDR3 coding sequence is TGTGCCAGCAGCGATTTGGGCGCGCAGTACTTC. This encodes CASSDLGAQYF.